Listed here are 23 T cell receptor beta chains from one sample, sequenced in a study of blood T cell repertoires in COVID-19. The repertoire was sequenced with immunoSEQ multiplex PCR; TCRdb's copy has only in-frame clones and lacks some. This sample has approximately 42,000 clones, with around three quarters found just once. Material for sequencing was peripheral blood. Receptors originate from a man older than 75 with acute or convalescent COVID-19.

This clone was counted between two and nine times. This rearrangement joins TRBV5-1 to TRBJ2-2, with D possibly being TRBD2 (5 bases). Germline values: CDR1 SGHRS, CDR2 YFSETQ. The CDR3 contains 16 residues. V was shortened by 0 bases and J by 0 bases, with 9 bases between the two germline ends. CDR3 amino acids: CASSLDPGTNTGELFF. The CDR3 coding sequence is TGCGCCAGCAGCTTGGATCCGGGGACGAACACCGGGGAGCTGTTTTTT.

The chain recombines TRBV3-1 (or the pseudogene TRBV3-2) with TRBJ2-7, with TRBD1 as a possible D gene (6 bases). The CDR3 is made up of 15 amino acids. V gave up 1 base and J gave up 0 bases, with 10 bases separating them. The germline CDR1 and CDR2 sequences are LGHDT and YNNKEL (reference sequence). CDR3 sequence: CASSQGQEPSYEQYF. The CDR3 nucleotides are TGTGCCAGCAGCCAAGGACAGGAACCCTCCTACGAGCAGTACTTC.

The chain recombines TRBV4-2 with TRBJ2-7, with TRBD2 matching 11 bases. The trim removed 2 bases at V and 4 bases at J, leaving 4 bases unmatched. CDR1 is LGHNA, CDR2 YNFKEQ, per germline. The CDR3 spans 15 residues. In DNA form, the CDR3 reads TGTGCCAGCAGCCAAACTAGCGGGGGAGGTTACGAGCAGTACTTC. Residues: CASSQTSGGGYEQYF.

This chain uses TRBV5-4 with TRBJ2-2, with 14 bases lining up with TRBD2. From germline, CDR1 is SGHNT and CDR2 YYREEE (reference sequence). V trimming: 4 bases; J trimming: 0 bases; junction bases outside the gene matches: 2. CDR3 length: 17 amino acids. The CDR3 nucleotides read TGTGCCAGCAGCGCGGGACTAGCGGGAGCGAACACCGGGGAGCTGTTTTTT. Its translation: CASSAGLAGANTGELFF.

The chain joins TRBV21-1 to TRBJ1-3; the table's TRBD1 call for D was not verified on the DNA. TRBV21-1 is classified as a pseudogene. The CDR3 is 17 amino acids. The CDR3 DNA follows: TGTGCCAGCAGCAAAGGTGGCGACAGGGCCTCTGGAAACACCATATATTTT. It translates to CASSKGGDRASGNTIYF.

J is TRBJ2-1 and V is TRBV6-5, with TRBD2 matching over 10 bases. The V gene's germline CDR1 is MNHEY and CDR2 SVGAGI. With 2 bases clipped from V and 3 bases from J, the junction kept 4 bases outside the gene matches. CDR3 length: 16 residues. CDR3 amino acids: CASSYESGGGYNEQFF. CDR3 in DNA: TGTGCCAGCAGTTACGAGAGCGGGGGGGGCTACAATGAGCAGTTCTTC.

The chain uses TRBV6-1 and TRBJ1-2; 7 bases line up with TRBD1. Per the germline V gene, CDR1 is MNHNS and CDR2 is SASEGT. The CDR3 sequence is 15 residues long. The junction had 5 bases not matched to a gene; V was cut back by 1 base and J by 3 bases. The CDR3 sequence: CASSEGGTEHYGYTF. DNA for the CDR3: TGTGCCAGCAGTGAAGGCGGGACAGAACACTATGGCTACACCTTC.

The chain uses TRBV5-1 and TRBJ2-3; 11 nucleotides align to TRBD1. CDR1 and CDR2 from the germline V gene are SGHRS and YFSETQ. The CDR3 contains 17 residues. With 7 bases clipped from V and 4 bases from J, the junction kept 14 bases outside the gene matches. The CDR3 reads CASSYFGTGGHSDTQYF. CDR3 bases: TGCGCCAGCTCCTATTTCGGGACAGGGGGGCACTCAGATACGCAGTATTTT.

Only a few counts were recorded for this clone. The V call is TRBV7-3, the J call TRBJ2-1; 8 nucleotides agree with TRBD2. Germline lookup yields CDR1 SGHTA and CDR2 FQGTGA. CDR3 size: 14 residues. The V segment lost 2 bases and the J segment 9 bases; nucleotides outside the gene matches: 6. CDR3 in amino acids: CASSLGAGAGEQFF. As DNA, the CDR3 is TGTGCCAGCAGCTTAGGAGCGGGGGCGGGTGAGCAGTTCTTC.

The sample holds a few counts of this clone. The chain combines TRBV7-2 with TRBJ2-1, with D possibly matching TRBD2 (6 bases). Germline lookup yields CDR1 SGHTA and CDR2 FQGNSA. The CDR3 loop spans 14 amino acids. The V end lost 5 bases, the J end lost 2 bases, and 10 bases lay between the germline ends. This CDR3 is CASSPGGTYNEQFF. CDR3 nucleotides: TGTGCCAGCAGCCCCGGGGGTACCTACAATGAGCAGTTCTTC.

This clone was recorded a few times. The chain employs TRBV5-4 and TRBJ2-7; 9 bases agree with TRBD1. The J segment lost 6 bases and the V segment lost 4 bases, leaving 5 bases of the junction unmatched. In germline, CDR1 is SGHNT, CDR2 YYREEE (reference sequence). The length of the CDR3 is 13 residues. CDR3 sequence: CASSRQGGGEQYF. CDR3 DNA sequence: TGTGCCAGCAGCCGACAGGGGGGGGGCGAGCAGTACTTC.

A single count supports this clone. The chain employs TRBV20-1 and TRBJ2-1, with D hard to call. Germline assignment: CDR1 DFQATT and CDR2 SNEGSKA (reference sequence). This CDR3 spans 11 amino acids. The ends were cut back, 0 bases at V and 7 bases at J, with 4 bases in the middle. The CDR3 spells CSAREINEQFF. The CDR3 DNA sequence: TGCAGTGCTAGAGAAATAAATGAGCAGTTCTTC.

The chain carries TRBV7-8 and TRBJ1-4, with TRBD1 identical over 8 bases. This CDR3 region has 15 residues. The germline CDR1 and CDR2 sequences are SGHVS and FQNEAQ. V shed 5 bases, J shed 8 bases, and the junction held 10 bases outside the gene matches. CDR3 sequence: CASSPLQGAREKLFF. CDR3 bases: TGTGCCAGCAGCCCCCTCCAGGGGGCGCGGGAAAAACTGTTTTTT.

This chain joins TRBV7-3 and TRBJ2-5, with 8 bases identical to TRBD2. Unmatched junction bases numbered 10, after V lost 5 bases and J lost 5 bases. Germline values: CDR1 SGHTA, CDR2 FQGTGA. The CDR3 length is 15 residues. In DNA, the CDR3 is TGTGCCAGCAGCCTGGACGGGGGGGCCCTGGAGACCCAGTACTTC. It is translated as CASSLDGGALETQYF.

V usage is TRBV20-1 and J usage is TRBJ2-1; TRBD2 agrees at 8 bases. The ends lost 3 bases at V and 4 bases at J; junction bases unmatched: 8. The CDR3 extends over 15 amino acids. Germline CDR1 reads DFQATT; CDR2 reads SNEGSKA (reference sequence). CDR3 region: CSASPGGAIYNEQFF. The CDR3 DNA is TGCAGTGCTAGTCCCGGGGGGGCCATATACAATGAGCAGTTCTTC.

The V call is TRBV6-1, the J call TRBJ2-2, with 8 bases aligning to TRBD1. Germline CDR1 is MNHNS and CDR2 is SASEGT. CDR3 size: 16 residues. The V gene end was trimmed by 2 bases and the J gene end by 7 bases; junction bases not matched to a gene: 9. Here the CDR3 DNA reads TGTGCCAGCAGTGAATATCGGACAGGGAATGGCGGGGAGCTGTTTTTT. Protein product: CASSEYRTGNGGELFF.

There are a few counts of this clone. The rearrangement uses TRBV6-5 and TRBJ1-2; D is unresolved. This CDR3 is built from 15 residues. V lost 4 bases and J lost 8, with 20 bases in between. Germline-derived CDR1 and CDR2 are MNHEY and SVGAGI. In nucleotides, the CDR3 is TGTGCCAGCAGTTCTTCCCGAGGCCCCAGAGGGGGCTACACCTTC. Encoded protein: CASSSSRGPRGGYTF.

The chain has TRBV19 and TRBJ1-1; D not resolved. With 6 bases removed from V and 0 bases from J, the gap between germline ends came to 5 bases. This CDR3 comprises 12 residues. Germline-derived CDR1 and CDR2 are LNHDA and SQIVND (reference sequence). CDR3 residues: CASRAVNTEAFF. DNA of the CDR3: TGTGCCAGTAGGGCAGTGAACACTGAAGCTTTCTTT.

This clone came up a few times. CDR3 coding DNA: TGTGCCAGCAAGCCCACGGCGGCCGGCACTGAAGCTTTCTTT. Translated, it gives CASKPTAAGTEAFF. The rearrangement joins TRBV6-5 to TRBJ1-1; D is unclear. The CDR3 runs to 14 residues. Trimming stripped 7 bases from V and 4 bases from J, with 16 bases between. CDR1 and CDR2 (germline): MNHEY, SVGAGI.

The V and J genes are TRBV11-2 and TRBJ1-3; 11 bases are shared with TRBD1. Germline V lookup: CDR1 SGHAT, CDR2 FQNNGV. The CDR3 totals 17 residues. V dropped 7 bases and J dropped 4; count of bases not matched to a gene: 12. CDR3 region: CASTRGTGGFSGNTIYF. For the CDR3, the DNA is TGTGCCAGCACCCGTGGGACAGGGGGATTCTCCGGAAACACCATATATTTT.

This clone occurred once. Distinct nucleotide sequences in the sample also encode this CDR3. This chain links TRBV6-4 with TRBJ2-1; TRBD2 aligns across 8 bases. Germline CDR1 and CDR2: MRHNA and SNTAGT. The CDR3 contains 15 residues. V was clipped by 0 bases and J by 3 bases; unmatched bases: 1. CDR3 loop: CASSDSAGGYNEQFF. As DNA, the CDR3 is TGTGCCAGCAGTGACTCTGCGGGGGGCTACAATGAGCAGTTCTTC.

This chain uses TRBV18 with TRBJ2-1; perhaps TRBD1 as D (6 bases). The CDR3 consists of 15 residues. Per the germline V gene, CDR1 is KGHSH and CDR2 is LQKENI. The V end was cut by 0 bases, the J end by 3 bases, with 9 bases between. The CDR3 loop is CASSPPGALYNEQFF. The DNA of the CDR3 is TGTGCCAGCTCACCACCGGGGGCCCTCTACAATGAGCAGTTCTTC.

The gene calls are TRBV18 and TRBJ2-7, with a weak D call TRBD2 (7 bases). V lost 3 bases and J 6 bases, leaving 12 bases between the germline ends. The CDR3 totals 13 residues. Germline V gene lookup returns CDR1 KGHSH and CDR2 LQKENI. The DNA of the CDR3 is TGTGCCAGCTCACCTGCAGGGGAGGGCGAGCAGTACTTC. Its protein is CASSPAGEGEQYF.